The 21 T cell receptor beta chains listed next were all sequenced from one sample in a study of blood T cell repertoires in COVID-19. Profiling relied on immunoSEQ multiplex PCR, and the TCRdb table lists in-frame clones only, not all of them. Among 100,000 to 150,000 clones listed, around 70% were seen once. Sequencing was carried out using peripheral blood. Receptors originate from a man older than 75 with COVID-19, enrolled during active disease.

The chain uses TRBV9 and TRBJ2-3; 11 nucleotides match TRBD2. CDR1 and CDR2 from the germline V gene are SGDLS and YYNGEE. This CDR3 is built from 17 residues. J was trimmed by 2 bases and V by 1 base; bases with no gene match: 6. The CDR3 loop is CASSVNLAGGPTDTQYF. The DNA of the CDR3 is TGTGCCAGCAGCGTAAACCTAGCGGGAGGTCCCACAGATACGCAGTATTTT.

The chain is built from TRBV7-3 and TRBJ2-1; no reliable D call. Germline V lookup: CDR1 SGHTA, CDR2 FQGTGA. V was pared by 0 bases and J by 5 bases, with 8 bases between. The CDR3 length is 14 residues. CDR3 loop: CASSLTSTHNEQFF. Written as DNA, the CDR3 is TGTGCCAGCAGCTTAACTAGCACACACAATGAGCAGTTCTTC.

The V gene is TRBV19, the J gene TRBJ2-7; D is undetermined. Germline assignment: CDR1 LNHDA and CDR2 SQIVND (reference sequence). V dropped 6 bases and J dropped 4 bases, with 13 bases sitting between them. CDR3 length equals 13 residues. CDR3 protein: CASSVTGPYEQYF. CDR3 in DNA: TGTGCCAGTAGCGTCACGGGTCCGTACGAGCAGTACTTC.

This clone was counted a single time. CDR3 bases: TGTGCCACTAGAGGGGGTTTGGGGGGCAATCAGCCCCAGCATTTT. It codes for CATRGGLGGNQPQHF. The gene calls are TRBV19 and TRBJ1-5, with a possible D match to TRBD1 (6 bases). The CDR3 is 15 amino acids. CDR1 and CDR2 (germline): LNHDA, SQIVND (reference sequence). V lost 10 bases and J 2 bases, leaving 18 bases between the germline ends.

The chain carries TRBV7-3 and TRBJ2-1; possible D gene TRBD2, 6 bases. This CDR3 region has 13 residues. The germline V and J ends were trimmed by 1 base and 10 bases, with 11 bases remaining between them. Per germline, CDR1 SGHTA and CDR2 FQGTGA. Written as DNA, the CDR3 is TGTGCCAGCAGCTTAATGGGACTCCAGGAGCAGTTCTTC. This translates into CASSLMGLQEQFF.

The chain employs TRBV4-1 and TRBJ1-5; 9 positions agree with TRBD1. Germline V CDR1 and CDR2: MGHRA, YSYEKL. Trimming cost V 5 bases and J 4 bases; bases outside gene matches: 6. The CDR3 sequence is 15 residues long. In DNA form, the CDR3 reads TGCGCCAGCAGCGGCCGGGACAGGGAGAATCAGCCCCAGCATTTT. Protein sequence: CASSGRDRENQPQHF.

In this sample, this clone turned up once. The chain combines TRBV30 with TRBJ1-5; D ambiguous. The CDR3 extends over 15 amino acids. CDR1 is GTSNPN, CDR2 SVGIG, per germline (reference sequence). Trimming shortened V by 3 bases and J by 1 base, and 13 bases separated the two germline ends. The CDR3 spells CAWRVGGKSNQPQHF. The DNA of the CDR3 is TGTGCCTGGAGGGTTGGCGGGAAAAGCAATCAGCCCCAGCATTTT.

DNA of the CDR3: TGTGCCAGCAGTTTAGTCCCTAGGAGTGAGCAGTTCTTC. Its translation is CASSLVPRSEQFF. The chain combines TRBV12-3 or TRBV12-4 with TRBJ2-1; D is ambiguous. Trimming pared 1 base from V and 9 bases from J, leaving 10 bases between. The length of the CDR3 is 13 residues.

The chain links TRBV5-1 to TRBJ1-2, with TRBD1 as a possible D gene (6 bases). Germline CDR1 is SGHRS and CDR2 is YFSETQ. This CDR3 region has 13 residues. V lost 0 bases, J lost 6 bases, and 9 bases lay in between. The DNA for the CDR3 is TGCGCCAGCAGCTTGGACAGGGTGGATGGCTACACCTTC. Residues: CASSLDRVDGYTF.

The J gene is TRBJ1-6, the V gene TRBV5-1; no reliable D call. Trimming stripped 0 bases from V and 9 bases from J, with 13 bases between. This CDR3 has 15 amino acids. The germline V gene has CDR1 SGHRS and CDR2 YFSETQ. DNA of the CDR3: TGCGCCAGCAGCTTGGTCGGGGTTGGGCTTTCACCCCTCCACTTT. Amino acids: CASSLVGVGLSPLHF.

The rearrangement joins TRBV7-9 to TRBJ2-7; possible D gene TRBD2, 5 bases. V shed 3 bases and J shed 4 bases, with 16 bases lying between them. There are 15 residues in the CDR3. Germline V lookup: CDR1 SEHNR, CDR2 FQNEAQ (reference sequence). CDR3 residues: CASSFGILNGYEQYF. Here the CDR3 DNA reads TGTGCCAGCAGCTTCGGGATTCTTAACGGGTACGAGCAGTACTTC.

The chain joins TRBV19 to TRBJ1-5, with a tentative D call TRBD1 (5 bases). Germline CDR1 and CDR2: LNHDA and SQIVND (reference sequence). V lost 3 bases, J lost 6 bases, and 15 bases lay in between. This CDR3 region has 15 residues. The CDR3 loop is CASSIGAGLGQPQHF. The CDR3 DNA follows: TGTGCCAGTAGTATTGGGGCAGGGCTCGGTCAGCCCCAGCATTTT.

The sample holds one count of this clone. J is TRBJ1-5 and V is TRBV12-3 or TRBV12-4; no definite D call. The CDR3 is made up of 12 amino acids. The germline V and J ends were trimmed by 3 bases and 2 bases, with 2 bases remaining between them. CDR3 sequence: CASSFGNQPQHF. Here the CDR3 DNA reads TGTGCCAGCAGTTTCGGCAATCAGCCCCAGCATTTT.

The chain couples TRBV28 to TRBJ1-4; 11 bases are shared with TRBD1. CDR1 and CDR2 from the germline V gene are MDHEN and SYDVKM. With V trimmed by 6 bases and J by 8 bases, 8 bases remained unmatched. The CDR3 consists of 15 residues. The CDR3 DNA reads as TGTGCCAGCAGCCGCGGACAGGGGGCAGGGGAAAAACTGTTTTTT. Protein sequence: CASSRGQGAGEKLFF.

This clone was detected only once. The chain employs TRBV12-3 or TRBV12-4 and TRBJ1-2; the D gene is possibly TRBD1 (5 bases). Trimming left V 7 bases short and J 8 bases short, with 14 bases between. This CDR3 has 12 amino acids. The CDR3 nucleotides read TGTGCCAGCAACCGGGGGTCAGGGGGCTACACCTTC. This codes for CASNRGSGGYTF.

This chain uses TRBV7-2 with TRBJ2-1; 7 bases agree with TRBD1. With 5 bases clipped from V and 2 bases from J, the junction kept 12 bases outside the gene matches. The CDR3 consists of 17 residues. Germline V gene lookup returns CDR1 SGHTA and CDR2 FQGNSA. The CDR3 reads CASSPRQGWNPYNEQFF. CDR3 DNA: TGTGCCAGCAGCCCCAGACAGGGTTGGAACCCCTACAATGAGCAGTTCTTC.

CDR3 amino acids: CASSSLELGAGSYNEQFF. CDR3 in DNA: TGTGCCAGCAGCTCACTCGAGCTGGGGGCTGGCTCCTACAATGAGCAGTTCTTC. This chain connects TRBV7-8 to TRBJ2-1; perhaps TRBD1 as D (6 bases). This CDR3 contains 18 residues. V was pared by 4 bases and J by 0 bases, with 19 bases between. Germline V gene data show CDR1 as SGHVS and CDR2 as FQNEAQ.

The rearrangement joins TRBV24-1 to TRBJ2-3; the match to TRBD2 covers 9 bases. The ends lost 2 bases at V and 4 bases at J; junction bases unmatched: 9. Germline V lookup: CDR1 KGHDR, CDR2 SFDVKD. The CDR3 totals 17 residues. The CDR3 coding sequence is TGTGCCACCAGTGATTATCCGGTAGCGGGAGTTGCAGATACGCAGTATTTT. Translation gives CATSDYPVAGVADTQYF.

The chain links TRBV14 to TRBJ1-1, with unresolved D. Trimming shortened V by 6 bases and J by 11 bases, and 16 bases separated the two germline ends. The CDR3 has 12 residues. Germline CDR1 is SGHDN and CDR2 is FVKESK. The CDR3 DNA sequence: TGTGCCAGCAGTATTGGAGGCGATGTGGCTTTCTTT. Its protein product is CASSIGGDVAFF.

The chain's CDR3 is CASSNPGSTDTQYF. CDR3 coding DNA: TGTGCCAGCAGCAATCCGGGGAGCACAGATACGCAGTATTTT. The rearrangement joins TRBV11-2 to TRBJ2-3; D is possibly TRBD2 (5 bases). Germline lookup yields CDR1 SGHAT and CDR2 FQNNGV. With 5 bases removed from V and 0 bases from J, the gap between germline ends came to 9 bases. The CDR3 runs 14 residues.

This clone turned up a few times. This chain links TRBV19 with TRBJ2-7; 8 bases agree with TRBD1. V was pared by 6 bases and J by 5 bases, with 3 bases of the junction left unmatched. Germline V gene lookup returns CDR1 LNHDA and CDR2 SQIVND (reference sequence). This CDR3 is built from 12 residues. The CDR3 region is CASSLTGDEQYF. CDR3 in DNA: TGTGCCAGTAGCCTGACAGGGGACGAGCAGTACTTC. Looking up the rest from reference TRBV19 and TRBJ2-7 gives the full variable domain: DGGITQSPKYLFRKEGQNVTLSCEQNLNHDAMYWYRQDPGQGLRLIYYSQIVNDFQKGDIAEGYSVSREKKESFPLTVTSAQKNPTAFYLCASSLTGDEQYFGPGTRLTVT.